The 23 T cell receptor beta chains in this list originate from one sample, sequenced in a study of blood T cell repertoires in COVID-19. TCRdb's table, derived via immunoSEQ multiplex PCR, lists solely in-frame clones and lacks some. Of about 47,000 clones listed, approximately 78% were seen once; the top ten hold less than 15%. Sequenced: peripheral blood. All receptors come from a human donor with acute or convalescent COVID-19. The donor label of this sample is uncertain.

CDR3 in amino acids: CASSLASRNYGYTF. The CDR3 coding sequence is TGTGCCAGCAGCTTAGCAAGCAGGAACTATGGCTACACCTTC. The V call is TRBV7-2, the J call TRBJ1-2; D remains unclear. The CDR3 runs 14 residues. Trimming cost V 0 bases and J 2 bases, with 7 bases left between them. Germline V gene lookup returns CDR1 SGHTA and CDR2 FQGNSA. Together with reference TRBV7-2 and TRBJ1-2, the CDR3 gives the full variable domain: GAGVSQSPSNKVTEKGKDVELRCDPISGHTALYWYRQSLGQGLEFLIYFQGNSAPDKSGLPSDRFSAERTGGSVSTLTIQRTQQEDSAVYLCASSLASRNYGYTFGSGTRLTVV.

There are a few counts of this clone. This sequence joins TRBV7-9 and TRBJ2-1; D might be TRBD2 (5 bases). CDR3 length equals 14 residues. In germline, CDR1 is SEHNR, CDR2 FQNEAQ (reference sequence). Deletions cut 5 bases from V and 1 base from J, with 9 bases between. In nucleotides, the CDR3 is TGTGCCAGCAGCCATAGCGAGTCCTACAATGAGCAGTTCTTC. This gives the protein CASSHSESYNEQFF. Supplemented by reference TRBV7-9 and TRBJ2-1, the full variable domain reads DTGVSQNPRHKITKRGQNVTFRCDPISEHNRLYWYRQTLGQGPEFLTYFQNEAQLEKSRLLSDRFSAERPKGSFSTLEIQRTEQGDSAMYLCASSHSESYNEQFFGPGTRLTVL.

The chain couples TRBV2 to TRBJ2-3, with 7 nucleotides matching TRBD2. Germline loops: CDR1 SNHLY, CDR2 FYNNEI. The CDR3 length is 14 residues. Trimming at V came to 7 bases and at J to 0 bases, leaving 4 bases not matched to a gene. The CDR3 sequence: CASNAGASTDTQYF. CDR3 DNA sequence: TGTGCCAGCAACGCGGGAGCTAGCACAGATACGCAGTATTTT.

V gene TRBV9 combines with J gene TRBJ2-3; D gene ambiguous. Trimming removed 1 base at V and 0 bases at J, with 12 bases between. Germline V gene data show CDR1 as SGDLS and CDR2 as YYNGEE. The CDR3 has 16 amino acids. The CDR3 here is CASSVSGGISTDTQYF. The CDR3 bases are TGTGCCAGCAGCGTAAGTGGCGGAATTAGCACAGATACGCAGTATTTT.

The genes are TRBV18 and TRBJ1-1, with D maybe TRBD1 (6 bases). Germline assignment: CDR1 KGHSH and CDR2 LQKENI. The CDR3 totals 14 residues. V gave up 4 bases and J gave up 2 bases, with 11 bases separating them. This chain's CDR3 is CASSRGTINTEAFF. The CDR3 nucleotides are TGTGCCAGCTCACGTGGGACAATAAACACTGAAGCTTTCTTT.

V usage is TRBV7-9 and J usage is TRBJ1-1; D call uncertain. The CDR3 is 16 residues long. Trimming left V 5 bases short and J 1 base short, with 17 bases between. The germline V gene encodes CDR1 SEHNR and CDR2 FQNEAQ (reference sequence). The CDR3 DNA is TGTGCCAGCAGCGCCGGCCCGGGTAGAACGAACACTGAAGCTTTCTTT. It is translated as CASSAGPGRTNTEAFF.

The chain combines TRBV7-8 with TRBJ1-1; 7 positions agree with TRBD1. The CDR3 contains 12 residues. J gave up 10 bases and V 1 base, and 3 bases lay outside the gene matches. The germline gives CDR1 SGHVS, CDR2 FQNEAQ. The CDR3 sequence is CASSLEKGAAFF. Written as DNA, the CDR3 is TGTGCCAGCAGCTTAGAAAAGGGGGCAGCTTTCTTT.

The V call is TRBV6-6, the J call TRBJ1-2; 11 bases map to TRBD1. After removal of 4 bases from V and 2 bases from J, the junction contained 6 bases not matched to a gene. The CDR3 spans 16 residues. Germline V gene lookup returns CDR1 MNHNY and CDR2 SVGAGI (reference sequence). DNA of the CDR3: TGTGCCAGCAGTTCAACCGGGACAGGGGGAAACTATGGCTACACCTTC. Its translation is CASSSTGTGGNYGYTF.

The V and J genes are TRBV5-6 and TRBJ2-2, with D possibly matching TRBD1 (6 bases). The CDR3 has 15 amino acids. Germline CDR1 and CDR2: SGHDT and YYEEEE. Between the trimmed V and J ends, which lost 4 bases and 4 bases, there was a span of 14 bases. The DNA of the CDR3 is TGTGCCAGCAGCCTACAGGGTATGGGCACCGGGGAGCTGTTTTTT. Its translation is CASSLQGMGTGELFF. The full variable domain, completed using reference TRBV5-6 and TRBJ2-2, is DAGVTQSPTHLIKTRGQQVTLRCSPKSGHDTVSWYQQALGQGPQFIFQYYEEEERQRGNFPDRFSGHQFPNYSSELNVNALLLGDSALYLCASSLQGMGTGELFFGEGSRLTVL.

A few counts support this clone. V and J are TRBV11-3 and TRBJ1-1; D possibly corresponds to TRBD1 (6 bases). Per the germline V gene, CDR1 is SGHNT and CDR2 is YENEEA. The CDR3 runs 12 residues. Between the trimmed V and J ends, which lost 3 bases and 8 bases, there was a span of 10 bases. The CDR3 is CASSFPGTEAFF. CDR3 in DNA: TGTGCCAGCAGCTTCCCCGGGACAGAAGCTTTCTTT.

CDR3 residues: CSVDQTGGTEAFF. The CDR3 DNA reads as TGCAGCGTTGACCAGACAGGGGGCACTGAAGCTTTCTTT. V gene TRBV29-1 combines with J gene TRBJ1-1, with 9 bases identical to TRBD1. The trim removed 3 bases at V and 4 bases at J, leaving 3 bases unmatched. This CDR3 is 13 amino acids long. Per germline, CDR1 SQVTM and CDR2 ANQGSEA.

The V and J genes are TRBV16 and TRBJ1-3, with D tentatively TRBD1 (5 bases). Per germline, CDR1 KGHSY and CDR2 FQNENV. V gave up 0 bases and J gave up 4 bases, with 10 bases separating them. This CDR3 has 15 residues. CDR3 coding DNA: TGTGCCAGCAGCCAATCGCCAGGGAACGGAAACACCATATATTTT. This encodes CASSQSPGNGNTIYF.

The V gene is TRBV5-1, the J gene TRBJ2-2, with D hard to call. Germline V gene sequence: CDR1 SGHRS, CDR2 YFSETQ. Trimming cost V 3 bases and J 0 bases, with 12 bases left between them. CDR3 size: 16 residues. The CDR3 region is CASSSRVIANTGELFF. DNA for the CDR3: TGCGCCAGCAGCTCCCGGGTAATAGCGAACACCGGGGAGCTGTTTTTT.

There are a few counts of this clone. V and J are TRBV3-1 (or the pseudogene TRBV3-2) and TRBJ2-6; D perhaps matches TRBD1 (6 bases). Trimming removed 5 bases at V and 3 bases at J, with 20 bases between. The CDR3 contains 18 residues. Germline V gives CDR1 LGHDT, CDR2 YNNKEL (reference sequence). The CDR3 nucleotides read TGTGCCAGCAGCAAAGGCATCTTTGAGGGGGTTGGGGCCAACGTCCTGACTTTC. Its protein product is CASSKGIFEGVGANVLTF.

The chain carries TRBV6-6 and TRBJ2-4; D possibly corresponds to TRBD1 (5 bases). V lost 5 bases and J 1 base, leaving 18 bases between the germline ends. The CDR3 runs 17 residues. The germline gives CDR1 MNHNY, CDR2 SVGAGI (reference sequence). The CDR3 nucleotides are TGTGCCAGCAGTCTGAATCCCGTAGGGGCGGCCAAAAACATTCAGTACTTC. Translated, it gives CASSLNPVGAAKNIQYF.

The chain links TRBV6-1 to TRBJ1-1; possible D gene TRBD1, 5 bases. CDR1 is MNHNS and CDR2 is SASEGT in the germline V gene. The CDR3 spans 14 residues. V lost 2 bases and J 3 bases, leaving 10 bases between the germline ends. CDR3 in amino acids: CASSEYGGDTEAFF. The DNA for the CDR3 is TGTGCCAGCAGTGAATACGGGGGTGACACTGAAGCTTTCTTT.

The gene calls are TRBV2 and TRBJ2-3; D gene unclear. The CDR3 length is 14 residues. Germline CDR1 reads SNHLY; CDR2 reads FYNNEI. Trimming cost V 4 bases and J 4 bases, with 12 bases left between them. CDR3 nucleotides: TGTGCCAGCAGTGTGACCGGAACAGCAGATACGCAGTATTTT. Translated, it gives CASSVTGTADTQYF.

The V call is TRBV7-9, the J call TRBJ1-2; no clear D gene. The CDR3 is 13 residues long. Germline loops: CDR1 SEHNR, CDR2 FQNEAQ (reference sequence). The germline V and J ends were trimmed by 5 bases and 3 bases, with 10 bases remaining between them. CDR3 nucleotides: TGTGCCAGCAGCCGCGATGATTACTATGGCTACACCTTC. This gives the protein CASSRDDYYGYTF.

CDR3 protein: CASSSTPGLEETQYF. The CDR3 DNA reads as TGTGCCAGCAGCTCGACGCCGGGACTAGAAGAGACCCAGTACTTC. The genes are TRBV7-3 and TRBJ2-5; 8 positions agree with TRBD2. From germline, CDR1 is SGHTA and CDR2 FQGTGA. The CDR3 sequence is 15 residues long. J was trimmed by 3 bases and V by 4 bases; bases with no gene match: 7.

The chain is built from TRBV18 and TRBJ1-5, with TRBD1 as a possible D gene (5 bases). Germline lookup yields CDR1 KGHSH and CDR2 LQKENI. Trimming left V 2 bases short and J 5 bases short, with 7 bases between. This CDR3 contains 13 residues. The CDR3 bases are TGTGCCAGCTCACCAGAGACAGATCAGCCCCAGCATTTT. It specifies CASSPETDQPQHF.

This chain joins TRBV11-3 and TRBJ1-5; a possible D gene is TRBD1 (6 bases). The CDR3 totals 16 residues. The V end was cut by 3 bases, the J end by 11 bases, with 23 bases between. CDR1 and CDR2 (germline): SGHNT, YENEEA. CDR3 DNA: TGTGCCAGCAGCTTCCCAGGAGGACAGACCCCTCGGGCCCAGCATTTT. Its protein product is CASSFPGGQTPRAQHF.

The chain links TRBV27 to TRBJ2-1; D is uncertain. The CDR3 sequence is 14 residues long. The germline V gene has CDR1 MNHEY and CDR2 SMNVEV (reference sequence). Deletions cut 5 bases from V and 10 bases from J, with 18 bases between. DNA for the CDR3: TGTGCCAGCAGTCCCGGTCTAGACGGCATCGAGCAGTTCTTC. It specifies CASSPGLDGIEQFF.

In its sample, this clone was seen a few times. The gene calls are TRBV4-1 and TRBJ2-2; perhaps TRBD1 as D (5 bases). The germline gives CDR1 MGHRA, CDR2 YSYEKL. Trimming removed 4 bases from V and 7 bases from J, with 10 bases in between. The CDR3 has 13 amino acids. The CDR3 DNA sequence: TGCGCCAGCAGCCCCCCCAGGGACGGGGAGCTGTTTTTT. Protein product: CASSPPRDGELFF.